This T cell receptor beta chain was recorded in a study of T-cell memory formation after mild COVID-19. The study's findings and limits: Clones from the second wave (peaking day 37) had unconfirmed SARS-CoV-2 specificity. Clones shrinking between day 15 and 85 showed a balanced CD4/CD8 split, and those that grew later tilted toward CD4+.

Trimming pared 0 bases from V and 0 bases from J, leaving 7 bases between. The CDR3 loop spans 16 amino acids. The germline V gene has CDR1 SGHKS and CDR2 YYEKEE (reference sequence). TCRdb reprocessed the 5' RACE reads via MiXCR and lists one record per CDR3 protein. The sample consists of 270,000 or so distinct CDR3 sequences, around 17% of them appearing once. Comments on this clonotype: Its antigen is unknown.

The V and J genes are TRBV5-5 and TRBJ1-6; D unresolved. The sample was PBMCs or a T cell subset sorted from them (not recorded which). The sequence derives from a man younger than 35 who had mild COVID-19 (a few samples of this study predate the infection). Cell type and time point are not known. CDR3 DNA sequence: TGTGCCAGCAGCTTGGGAGCCAGCTCCTATAATTCACCCCTCCACTTT. Its translation: CASSLGASSYNSPLHF.